Each of the 17 T cell receptor beta chains below was sequenced from the same sample in a study of spatial heterogeneity in lung cancer. The time point denotes: sample taken at primary tumor resection. Each CDR3 protein gets one entry after TCRdb re-called the 5' RACE reads with MiXCR. The sample gives nearly 5,500 distinct CDR3 sequences, roughly 3.9% of which show up once; around 13% is in the top ten. The material sequenced was normal lung tissue next to the tumor, taken at surgery. Receptors originate from a male donor with early-stage non-small cell lung cancer.

This clonotype was recorded at least ten times. The rearrangement uses TRBV6-1 and TRBJ2-7; 9 bases are shared with TRBD2. With 6 bases clipped from V and 7 bases from J, the junction kept 13 bases outside the gene matches. This CDR3 has 15 residues. Looked up from germline, CDR1 is MNHNS and CDR2 is SASEGT. CDR3 loop: CASSPEGGGAQEQYF. CDR3 DNA sequence: TGTGCCAGCAGCCCGGAAGGCGGGGGGGCCCAGGAGCAGTACTTC.

By sample share, this clonotype is medium-sized. The rearrangement links TRBV6-5 to TRBJ2-1, with D unclear. This CDR3 has 18 residues. V gave up 2 bases and J gave up 0 bases, with 17 bases separating them. Germline V gene data show CDR1 as MNHEY and CDR2 as SVGAGI. CDR3 amino acids: CASSYLPAPLISYNEQFF. The CDR3 coding sequence is TGTGCCAGCAGTTACCTACCCGCTCCGTTGATCTCCTACAATGAGCAGTTCTTC.

By proportion, this clonotype is medium-sized. The chain couples TRBV30 to TRBJ1-1, with TRBD1 as a possible D gene (5 bases). This CDR3 has 17 amino acids. V was shortened by 5 bases and J by 1 base, with 23 bases between the two germline ends. Germline V gives CDR1 GTSNPN, CDR2 SVGIG (reference sequence). The CDR3 spells CAWAGLGFGGENTEAFF. CDR3 coding DNA: TGTGCCTGGGCCGGCCTAGGGTTCGGGGGGGAGAACACTGAAGCTTTCTTT.

The gene calls are TRBV27 and TRBJ1-2; 7 bases agree with TRBD1. Unmatched junction bases numbered 14, after V lost 5 bases and J lost 5 bases. This CDR3 contains 16 residues. Germline CDR1 reads MNHEY; CDR2 reads SMNVEV (reference sequence). The CDR3 DNA is TGTGCCAGCAGTACCCTGGTAGGGGGCTCTTTGTATGGCTACACCTTC. It encodes CASSTLVGGSLYGYTF.

This clonotype was picked up many times. The chain employs TRBV25-1 and TRBJ1-2, with 9 bases that match TRBD1. Germline trimming cut 2 bases from V and 6 bases from J; bases unmatched to any gene: 1. There are 13 residues in the CDR3. Germline CDR1 is MGHDK and CDR2 is SYGVNS. The CDR3 DNA sequence: TGTGCCAGCAGTGAAGGACAGGGGAATGGCTACACCTTC. This sequence encodes CASSEGQGNGYTF.

In its sample, this clonotype is medium-sized. This chain links TRBV29-1 with TRBJ2-7; D might be TRBD2 (6 bases). The CDR3 is made up of 15 amino acids. The V end lost 0 bases, the J end lost 4 bases, and 16 bases lay between the germline ends. The germline gives CDR1 SQVTM, CDR2 ANQGSEA. In DNA, the CDR3 is TGCAGCGTTGAAGAGGAAGGGACGGAGGGGTACGAGCAGTACTTC. Its protein product is CSVEEEGTEGYEQYF.

This clonotype occurred many times. This rearrangement joins TRBV3-1 to TRBJ1-1, with 7 bases identical to TRBD1. This CDR3 is 16 amino acids long. V lost 4 bases to trimming and J lost 6 bases; unmatched junction nucleotides: 14. CDR1 is LGHDT, CDR2 YNNKEL, per germline (reference sequence). The CDR3 here is CASSPRQGGNSPEAFF. CDR3 bases: TGTGCCAGCAGCCCCAGACAGGGAGGGAATTCTCCTGAAGCTTTCTTT.

This clonotype was recorded at least ten times. The chain employs TRBV7-9 and TRBJ1-1; D not resolved. The V gene's germline CDR1 is SEHNR and CDR2 FQNEAQ (reference sequence). This CDR3 contains 16 residues. V was shortened by 5 bases and J by 0 bases, with 16 bases between the two germline ends. The chain's CDR3 is CASSVDLRTLNTEAFF. The CDR3, as DNA: TGTGCCAGCAGCGTTGATCTCAGGACTCTGAACACTGAAGCTTTCTTT.

Worth noting for this clonotype: With a much larger clone just one base away, this may be a read error. The CDR3 coding sequence is TGTGCCAACAGTAAGATCACAGGGTTGGACACTGAAGCTTTCTTT. Its translation: CANSKITGLDTEAFF. The rearrangement links TRBV28 to TRBJ1-1; weak D call: TRBD1 (6 bases). The CDR3 covers 15 residues. Germline loops: CDR1 MDHEN, CDR2 SYDVKM.

This chain links TRBV24-1 with TRBJ2-1, with 8 bases fitting TRBD2. Germline CDR1 reads KGHDR; CDR2 reads SFDVKD. There are 14 residues in the CDR3. The trim removed 3 bases at V and 3 bases at J, leaving 0 bases unmatched. The CDR3 sequence is CATSDSGSYNEQFF. In nucleotides, the CDR3 is TGTGCCACCAGTGATAGCGGGAGCTACAATGAGCAGTTCTTC.

This clonotype is medium-sized within its sample. The genes are TRBV5-1 and TRBJ2-3; 8 bases agree with TRBD2. The J segment lost 6 bases and the V segment lost 1 base, leaving 7 bases of the junction unmatched. The CDR3 consists of 15 residues. Germline V gene lookup returns CDR1 SGHRS and CDR2 YFSETQ. CDR3 loop: CASSLFRGGTDTQYF. The CDR3 bases are TGCGCCAGCAGCTTGTTCCGGGGGGGGACGGATACGCAGTATTTT.

This clonotype was observed at least ten times. The DNA for the CDR3 is TGTGCCAGCAGTCGGGGCGAAATGGAAGCTTTCTTT. It translates to CASSRGEMEAFF. This chain joins TRBV6-6 and TRBJ1-1; the D gene is possibly TRBD1 (5 bases). Germline values: CDR1 MNHNY, CDR2 SVGAGI (reference sequence). The CDR3 runs to 12 residues. Trimming removed 5 bases at V and 8 bases at J, with 12 bases between.

There are many counts of this clonotype. V and J are TRBV5-1 and TRBJ2-7; TRBD2 aligns across 11 bases. Looked up from germline, CDR1 is SGHRS and CDR2 is YFSETQ. Trimming removed 2 bases from V and 5 bases from J; junction bases left unmatched: 6. The length of the CDR3 is 15 residues. The CDR3 region is CASSFLAGGGDEQYF. CDR3 DNA sequence: TGCGCCAGCAGCTTTCTAGCGGGAGGCGGCGACGAGCAGTACTTC.

In this sample, this clonotype is medium-sized. Here the CDR3 reads CASRSGTSGSYEQYF. CDR3 nucleotide sequence: TGTGCCAGCAGGTCCGGGACTAGCGGATCCTACGAGCAGTACTTC. V usage is TRBV27 and J usage is TRBJ2-7; 11 positions match TRBD2. This CDR3 comprises 15 residues. Per germline, CDR1 MNHEY and CDR2 SMNVEV (reference sequence). V lost 6 bases to trimming and J lost 1 base; unmatched junction nucleotides: 5.

A few counts support this clonotype. V gene TRBV6-1 combines with J gene TRBJ2-7, with 11 bases matching TRBD1. The CDR3 consists of 14 residues. Losses at the gene ends were 6 bases for V and 2 bases for J; bases not matched to a gene: 3. Germline V gene lookup returns CDR1 MNHNS and CDR2 SASEGT. In DNA, the CDR3 is TGTGCCAGCAGGGGGACAGGGGGACCCTACGAGCAGTACTTC. As protein: CASRGTGGPYEQYF.

This clonotype was observed many times. The V and J genes are TRBV12-3 or TRBV12-4 and TRBJ1-2; D is unresolved. Deletions cut 3 bases from V and 4 bases from J, with 15 bases between. This CDR3 spans 15 amino acids. The chain's CDR3 is CASSFLLEMTYGYTF. For the CDR3, the DNA is TGTGCCAGCAGTTTTCTCCTAGAAATGACCTATGGCTACACCTTC.

This clonotype was observed many times. The CDR3 here is CASSHAGRGEAFF. The DNA for the CDR3 is TGTGCCAGCAGTCATGCAGGGAGGGGTGAAGCTTTCTTT. V is TRBV27 and J is TRBJ1-1; TRBD1 might be the D (5 bases). CDR1 is MNHEY, CDR2 SMNVEV, per germline (reference sequence). CDR3 length equals 13 residues. V dropped 5 bases and J dropped 7 bases, with 14 bases sitting between them.